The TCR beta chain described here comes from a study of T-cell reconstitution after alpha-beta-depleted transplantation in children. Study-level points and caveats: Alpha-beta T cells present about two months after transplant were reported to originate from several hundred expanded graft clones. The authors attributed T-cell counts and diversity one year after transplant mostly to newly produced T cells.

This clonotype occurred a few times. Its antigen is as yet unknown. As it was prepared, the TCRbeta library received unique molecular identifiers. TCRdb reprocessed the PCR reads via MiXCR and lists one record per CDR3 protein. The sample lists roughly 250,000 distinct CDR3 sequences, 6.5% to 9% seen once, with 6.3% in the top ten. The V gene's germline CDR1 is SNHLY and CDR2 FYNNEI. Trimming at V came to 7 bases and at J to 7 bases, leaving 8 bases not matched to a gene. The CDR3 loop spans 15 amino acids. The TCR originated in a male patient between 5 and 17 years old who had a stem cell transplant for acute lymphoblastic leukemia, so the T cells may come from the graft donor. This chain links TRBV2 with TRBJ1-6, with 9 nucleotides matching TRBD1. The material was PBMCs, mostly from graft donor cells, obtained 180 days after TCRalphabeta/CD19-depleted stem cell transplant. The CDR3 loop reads CASISQGAKNSPLHF. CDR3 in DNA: TGTGCCAGCATATCACAGGGGGCGAAGAATTCACCCCTCCACTTT. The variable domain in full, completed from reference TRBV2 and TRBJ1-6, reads EPEVTQTPSHQVTQMGQEVILRCVPISNHLYFYWYRQILGQKVEFLVSFYNNEISEKSEIFDDQFSVERPDGSNFTLKIRSTKLEDSAMYFCASISQGAKNSPLHFGNGTRLTVT.